The entry that follows covers one TCR beta chain sequence. Its antigen is unknown. The data derive from a study of long-term antiretroviral therapy in people with HIV. Each donor had at least one pre-ART and at least two post-ART PBMC samples. In germline, CDR1 is MNHEY, CDR2 SVGAGI. V shed 5 bases and J 5 bases; nucleotides not matched to a gene: 7. The CDR3 is 14 amino acids. General study findings and limits: Repertoire dominance by clones expanded before ART was seen at all time points. Repertoires from HIV showed CDR3 length ranges narrower than those of controls. ART adherence, viral resistance and therapy changes went unrecorded.

The assay, immunoSEQ v3.0, was run at survey level. The table came from immunoSEQ multiplex PCR; TCRdb's copy has only in-frame clones and leaves some out. The table shows tens of thousands of clones, with approximately 80% occurring only once. This specimen was unsorted PBMCs, taken 0.1 years before starting antiretroviral therapy. This TCR was recovered from a middle-aged man with HIV. The chain has TRBV6-5 and TRBJ1-1; 8 bases match TRBD1. The DNA for the CDR3 is TGTGCCAGCAGTAATTACAGGGGGGGGACTGAAGCTTTCTTT. Amino acid sequence: CASSNYRGGTEAFF.